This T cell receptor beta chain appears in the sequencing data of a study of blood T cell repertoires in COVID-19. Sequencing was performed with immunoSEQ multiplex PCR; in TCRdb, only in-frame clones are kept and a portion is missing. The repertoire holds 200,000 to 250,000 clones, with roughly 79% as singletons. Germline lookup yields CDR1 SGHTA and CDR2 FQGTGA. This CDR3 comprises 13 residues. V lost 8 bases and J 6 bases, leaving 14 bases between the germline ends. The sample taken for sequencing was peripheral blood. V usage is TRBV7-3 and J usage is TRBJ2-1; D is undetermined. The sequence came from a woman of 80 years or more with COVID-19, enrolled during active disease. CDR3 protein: CASSIYITNEQFF. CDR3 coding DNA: TGTGCCAGCTCAATCTATATTACCAATGAGCAGTTCTTC.